This TCR beta chain was sequenced during a study of blood T cell repertoires in COVID-19. This clone showed up just a few times. In the original workflow: Reference gene primers were amplified, and this amplification served to estimate nucleated cell counts. Generated by immunoSEQ multiplex PCR, the TCRdb table keeps only in-frame clones and is missing some. The V and J calls and clone size come from that table; D and trimming were worked out from the DNA. Of 300,000 to 350,000 clones in the sample, roughly 90% were seen once. Seattle patients were enrolled while actively infected and followed longitudinally. The TCR originated in a woman in her 70s with COVID-19, enrolled during active disease. The sample taken for sequencing was peripheral blood.

The DNA of the CDR3 is TGTGCCAGCAGTGCCTACAGGGGGCGCGACGAGCAGTACTTC. Encoded protein: CASSAYRGRDEQYF. The V gene is TRBV27, the J gene TRBJ2-7; 9 bases line up with TRBD1. Per germline, CDR1 MNHEY and CDR2 SMNVEV (reference sequence). The CDR3 length is 14 residues. Germline trimming cut 5 bases from V and 5 bases from J; bases unmatched to any gene: 7.